This TCR beta chain was identified during a study of post-analysis software for immune sequencing data. Study-wide background: Relapsing-remitting, secondary progressive and progressive-relapsing forms made up the multiple sclerosis disease courses.

Libraries were made from TCR beta cDNA, and they carried unique molecular identifiers. In TCRdb, the PCR reads were re-called with MiXCR into one record per CDR3 protein. The table records about 500,000 distinct CDR3 sequences, over 35% of them present only once. This clonotype was detected only a few times. What it binds is unknown. This CDR3 region has 16 residues. Germline loops: CDR1 SGHTA, CDR2 FQGNSA. Deletions cut 7 bases from V and 8 bases from J, with 24 bases between. Findings and caveats of the study: Controls significantly exceeded multiple sclerosis patients in normalized Chao1 diversity. Compared with controls, patients had more of about 5 TRBV segments, including TRBV5-6, TRBV5-1 and TRBV20-1.

This sequence originates from a girl between 10 and 17 years old with multiple sclerosis. The V gene is TRBV7-2, the J gene TRBJ2-1, with D perhaps matching TRBD2 (7 bases). The sequencing input was blood. CDR3 protein: CASTRRGGGSGYEQFF. CDR3 DNA sequence: TGTGCCAGCACTCGCCGAGGGGGGGGGAGCGGATATGAGCAGTTCTTC.